A selection of T cell receptor beta chains follows, all from one sample in a study of kidney transplant recipient with SARS-CoV-2 infection. TCRdb passed the reads through MiXCR, listing each CDR3 protein once. Seen here are fewer than 250,000 distinct CDR3 sequences, under 35% observed once, and the top ten hold more than 6.5%. The sequences come from a blood sample, collected at baseline and between days 110 and 120 from a kidney transplant recipient. The source is a young adult male patient who had COVID-19 and was a kidney transplant recipient. Some T cells here may be from the graft donor. Both conserved end residues are part of each CDR3. A D gene is named only where the DNA matches it firmly. The size field is filled for only some rows; it gives once, few, many or a size class.

CDR3 DNA: TGTGCCAGCAGCCGCCGACCCTCTTCTGGCAATGAGCAGTTCTTC
CDR3 protein: CASSRRPSSGNEQFF
clone size: many
V gene: TRBV6-8
J gene: TRBJ2-1
D gene: .

CDR3 DNA: TGCAGCGTTGAATTTACGGGGGGAAGCTCCTACAATGAGCAGTTCTTC
CDR3 protein: CSVEFTGGSSYNEQFF
clone size: many
V gene: TRBV29-1
J gene: TRBJ2-1
D gene: TRBD2

CDR3 DNA: TGCGCCAGCAGCCGAGGACTAGCGAATGAGCAGTTCTTC
CDR3 protein: CASSRGLANEQFF
clone size: .
V gene: TRBV4-1
J gene: TRBJ2-1
D gene: TRBD2

CDR3 DNA: TGTGCCAGCAGCTTTGGCAGGGAGGCAGATACGCAGTATTTT
CDR3 protein: CASSFGREADTQYF
clone size: .
V gene: TRBV5-4
J gene: TRBJ2-3
D gene: .

CDR3 DNA: TGTGCCAGCAGCTTAGCGCAGGGGCCCTACGAGCAGTACTTC
CDR3 protein: CASSLAQGPYEQYF
clone size: many
V gene: TRBV7-9
J gene: TRBJ2-7
D gene: .

CDR3 DNA: TGCGCCAGCCGAGGGGCAACAGGGGACACTGAAGCTTTCTTT
CDR3 protein: CASRGATGDTEAFF
clone size: many
V gene: TRBV10-2
J gene: TRBJ1-1
D gene: TRBD1

CDR3 DNA: TGTGCCAGCAGTCCTCGGGTCCGAAGAGAGGGCTACACCTTC
CDR3 protein: CASSPRVRREGYTF
clone size: many
V gene: TRBV27
J gene: TRBJ1-2
D gene: .

CDR3 DNA: TGCGCCAGCAGTGACCCCGGGACTAGCGGGAGGGCGGATGAGCAGTTCTTC
CDR3 protein: CASSDPGTSGRADEQFF
clone size: many
V gene: TRBV10-1
J gene: TRBJ2-1
D gene: TRBD2

CDR3 DNA: TGTGCCTCCCGGGACTATCTGAATGAGCAGTTCTTC
CDR3 protein: CASRDYLNEQFF
clone size: many
V gene: TRBV24-1
J gene: TRBJ2-1
D gene: TRBD2

CDR3 DNA: TGTGCCAGCACGAGAGACAGGCAGCCCCAGCAGTTT
CDR3 protein: CASTRDRQPQQF
clone size: .
V gene: TRBV2
J gene: TRBJ1-5
D gene: .

CDR3 DNA: TGTGCCAGCAGCCTGCGACCCTATACTAGCACAGATACGCAGTATTTT
CDR3 protein: CASSLRPYTSTDTQYF
clone size: many
V gene: TRBV7-8
J gene: TRBJ2-3
D gene: .

CDR3 DNA: TGTGCCAGCAGTTATTCCCCGGGGGATCAGCCCCAGCATTTT
CDR3 protein: CASSYSPGDQPQHF
clone size: many
V gene: TRBV6-5
J gene: TRBJ1-5
D gene: .

CDR3 DNA: TGTGCCAGCAGCTCTGGGCCGCGTATTTGGAAGACCTATGGCTACACCTTC
CDR3 protein: CASSSGPRIWKTYGYTF
clone size: .
V gene: TRBV6-7
J gene: TRBJ1-2
D gene: .

CDR3 DNA: TGTGCCAGCAGCTTGGAGGGAGGGCCGGGCATTCAGTACTTC
CDR3 protein: CASSLEGGPGIQYF
clone size: many
V gene: TRBV7-9
J gene: TRBJ2-4
D gene: TRBD2